This T cell receptor beta chain came from a study of patients and donors after allogeneic stem cell transplantation. TCRdb recomputed calls from the RT-PCR reads with MiXCR, one row per CDR3 protein. The data hold fewer than 200,000 distinct CDR3 sequences, with about 30% observed a single time. In its sample, this clonotype was seen a few times. Germline loops: CDR1 SGHRS, CDR2 YFSETQ. This CDR3 is built from 15 residues. Trimming took 0 bases from V and 3 from J, leaving 10 bases between them. Sequenced material: blood, either unsorted or a sorted T cell fraction (not recorded which). This receptor was obtained from a human donor who was either an allogeneic HSCT recipient or a stem cell or donor lymphocyte infusion donor (not recorded which). It is not recorded whose cells these are; they may come from a transplant donor. The chain carries TRBV5-1 and TRBJ1-3; the D gene is possibly TRBD1 (6 bases). CDR3 coding DNA: TGCGCCAGCAGCTTGGACCCAGGGGTTGGAAACACCATATATTTT. Its protein product is CASSLDPGVGNTIYF.